This TCR beta chain was obtained from a study of blood T cell repertoires in COVID-19. About the research overall: COVID-19 samples from acute and convalescent phases originated in the United States, Italy and Spain. Sources were T cells, B-cell-depleted T cells, or PBMCs; the material itself was cDNA or gDNA.

Only in-frame clones appear in the TCRdb table, and some are missing; sequencing was by immunoSEQ multiplex PCR. The table lists roughly 170,000 clones, 84% of them singletons. The CDR3 length is 18 residues. Germline-derived CDR1 and CDR2 are SEHNR and FQNEAQ (reference sequence). V gave up 5 bases and J gave up 0 bases, with 17 bases separating them. This receptor was identified in a human donor in a cohort sampled during active COVID-19. The V call is TRBV7-9, the J call TRBJ1-6; D possibly corresponds to TRBD1 (5 bases). Material for sequencing was peripheral blood. CDR3 sequence reads: CASSRDSPVSSYNSPLHF. The CDR3 bases are TGTGCCAGCAGCCGAGACAGCCCCGTCTCCTCCTATAATTCACCCCTCCACTTT.